Given below is one T cell receptor (beta chain) in context. Its matching antigen is unknown. The data originate from a study of T cell clusters in autoimmune cytopenias. TRB was amplified from about 270 ng of peripheral blood genomic DNA per sample. Germline V lookup: CDR1 LNHNV, CDR2 YYDKDF (reference sequence). CDR3 length: 13 amino acids. TRB rearrangements were amplified by touch-down multiplex PCR with mixed TRB-A/B primers. TCRdb derives one entry per CDR3 protein from the multiplex PCR reads, leaving out DNA. The ten top clones account for around 8.7%, within a sample of approximately 10,000 distinct CDR3 sequences. Study-wide findings and caveats: Compared with active autoimmune hepatitis patients, healthy donors showed about 3-fold more exclusive TRB clusters. A dominant lymphoma-associated repertoire apparently masked the cluster-lack signature in secondary cytopenia versus chronic lymphocytic leukemia. Primary autoimmune cytopenia patients appeared to lack physiological T cell clusters present in healthy donors. TRB repertoire shifts in secondary cytopenia and chronic lymphocytic leukemia mostly reflected lymphoma, not autoimmunity.

The sample consisted of peripheral blood. The J gene is TRBJ2-7, the V gene TRBV15. The receptor was derived from a human donor with an autoimmune cytopenia or autoimmune hepatitis (not recorded which). The CDR3 sequence: CATSRVRFYEQYF.